Given below is one TCR beta chain in context. What it binds is not known. The sample comes from a study of T cells after yellow fever vaccination. Study outcomes and limitations: The booster saw the reappearance of most primary-vaccination clones (roughly 96% CD4, roughly 87% CD8).

This CDR3 is 15 amino acids long. Germline CDR1 MNHEY, CDR2 SMNVEV (reference sequence). V was clipped by 0 bases and J by 2 bases, with 8 bases between them. 5'RACE template switching produced TCR cDNA carrying a universal primer site and UMIs. TCRdb recomputed calls from the 5' RACE reads with MiXCR, one row per CDR3 protein. There are some 97,000 distinct CDR3 sequences in the sample; roughly 5.8% occur only once, and roughly 41% lies in the top ten. The clonotype originates from a man between 18 and 29 years old who received the YFV17D yellow fever vaccine. The source material was CD8+ T cells sorted from PBMCs, sampled 10 days after the yellow fever booster vaccination. The chain carries TRBV27 and TRBJ2-1; D remains ambiguous. CDR3 in DNA: TGTGCCAGCAGTTTATCGGGGATGCCCTACAATGAGCAGTTCTTC. Its translation is CASSLSGMPYNEQFF.